Only a few counts were recorded for the clone carrying this TCR beta chain. The data were taken from a study of CD8+ T cells in alopecia areata. Germline loops: CDR1 ENHRY, CDR2 SYGVKD. The CDR3 is made up of 12 amino acids. V was shortened by 7 bases and J by 2 bases, with 9 bases between the two germline ends. Reverse transcription of extracted RNA yielded cDNA, which provided the sequencing template. Some clones are missing from TCRdb's copy, which holds only in-frame ones; the method was immunoSEQ multiplex PCR. The table shows 37,000 or so clones, with over 50% occurring only once. CD4+ cells belonging to roughly 5 patients, who were in the biomarker study, were further sorted into CD25+CD127- cells.

The receptor's source is a human donor with alopecia areata. The chain has TRBV10-3 and TRBJ2-7; D is perhaps TRBD2 (5 bases). The sequencing sample was made of CD4+ Tregs sorted from blood. CDR3 protein: CAIKGDPYEQYF. In DNA form, the CDR3 reads TGTGCCATCAAGGGAGATCCCTACGAGCAGTACTTC.